This T cell receptor (beta chain) was profiled in a study of blood T cell repertoires in COVID-19 (dated by TCRdb to 2019 to 2021). Regarding the research as a whole: The collaborator samples originated in the United States, Italy and Spain and spanned the acute and convalescent phases of COVID-19. Samples were obtained from the ongoing ImmuneRACE study (first 160 participants) and from 1,254 subjects provided by 6 global collaborators. Subjects who had been exposed to COVID-19, were actively infected with it, or had recovered from it provided the deeply sampled blood TCRbeta repertoires that made up the dataset. The repertoires were made available in a free public database intended to serve as a resource for research on the immune response to SARS-CoV-2. Where available, HLA class I and class II types were obtained from metadata supplied by the sample provider rather than from assay-based typing. The prospective study material was composed of cDNA or gDNA derived from T cells, B-cell-depleted T cells, or PBMCs. The sample metadata nearly always contained a de-identified subject ID, COVID-19 status, age in years and sex.

Including cysteine and phenylalanine, the CDR3 has 14 amino acids. The entry retains the CDR3 DNA only, 42 bases that are in frame from base 1. Germline trimming amounts to 0 bases on V and 10 bases on J, with 8 as the count of junction bases outside the gene matches. The CDR1 and CDR2 encoded by the germline V gene (reference sequence) are SGHKS and YYEKEE. About this clone itself: What antigen it recognizes has not been identified. Base qualities are not recorded, but no much larger clone differs from it by a single base.

TCRbeta CDR3 regions were amplified from genomic DNA using the immunoSEQ Assay, a bias-controlled multiplex PCR. The authors' pipeline ran thus. Nucleated cell counts per sample were estimated from amplification of reference gene primers within the assay. To quantify the absolute abundance of each unique TCRbeta CDR3 rearrangement, sequence reads were collapsed and filtered. For each sample, productive Simpson clonality was calculated as the square root of Simpson's diversity index across productive rearrangements. TCRdb's version of the immuneACCESS table is confined to in-frame rearrangements and falls short of the full clone set. An unresolved V gene accounts for under half of the shortfall where checked; the remainder is of unknown origin. The D gene and trimming were derived from the DNA, and the V and J assignments and clone size from that table. The sample table holds 250,000 to 300,000 clones, of which under 90% were seen once. 15% to 19% of the sample rests with the top ten.

Participants in the prospective study were enrolled through a virtual design, were aged 18 to 89 years, and lived in approximately 24 United States geographic areas. Cohort assignment in the prospective study relied on participant-reported clinical history from a screening survey and a study questionnaire. Recovered participants in ImmuneRACE Cohort 3 were defined by two consecutive negative NP/OP PCR tests, clearance by a healthcare professional, or resolution of symptoms. Mobile phlebotomists in the prospective study collected whole blood, serum and a nasopharyngeal or oropharyngeal swab from every participant. Prospective study participants could optionally give additional blood draws and questionnaires over a 2-month period. Blood samples from the prospective study were shipped frozen or at room temperature prior to DNA extraction. The investigation overall reported the following: The amount of clinical and demographic metadata varied by source and participant and was provided uncurated.

The chain couples TRBV5-5 to TRBJ1-1; 8 middle bases align to TRBD1. Sequencing was carried out using PBMCs or T cells enriched from blood (not recorded which). This receptor was taken from a man younger than 30 who had recovered from COVID-19. The sequenced DNA is TGTGCCAGCAGCTTGGCCCCAGGGGGCGACGTAGCTTTCTTT. Its coded protein is CASSLAPGGDVAFF.